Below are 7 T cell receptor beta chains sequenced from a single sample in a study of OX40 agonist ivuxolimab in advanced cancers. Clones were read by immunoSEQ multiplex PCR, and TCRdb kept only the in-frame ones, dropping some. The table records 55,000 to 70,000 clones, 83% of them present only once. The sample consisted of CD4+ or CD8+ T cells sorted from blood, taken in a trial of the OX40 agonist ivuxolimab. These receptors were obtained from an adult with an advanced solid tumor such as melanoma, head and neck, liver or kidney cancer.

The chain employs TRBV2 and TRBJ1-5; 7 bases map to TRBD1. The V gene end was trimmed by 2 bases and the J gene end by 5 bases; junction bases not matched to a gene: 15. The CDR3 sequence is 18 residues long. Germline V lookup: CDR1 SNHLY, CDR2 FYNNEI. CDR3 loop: CASSEIGQVRTRHQPQHF. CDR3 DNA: TGTGCCAGCAGTGAAATTGGACAGGTCCGGACCCGCCATCAGCCCCAGCATTTT.

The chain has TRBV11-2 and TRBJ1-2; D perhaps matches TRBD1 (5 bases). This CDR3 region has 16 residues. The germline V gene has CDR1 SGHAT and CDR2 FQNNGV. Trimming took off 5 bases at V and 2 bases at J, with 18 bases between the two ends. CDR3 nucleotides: TGTGCCAGCAGCCCCCATCGAGCGGGGGGGAACTATGGCTACACCTTC. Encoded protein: CASSPHRAGGNYGYTF.

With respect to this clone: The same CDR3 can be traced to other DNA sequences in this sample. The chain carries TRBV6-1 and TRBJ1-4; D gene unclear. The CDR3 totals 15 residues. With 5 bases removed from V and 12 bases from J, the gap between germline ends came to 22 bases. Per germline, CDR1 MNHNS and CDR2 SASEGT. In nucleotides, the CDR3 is TGTGCCAGCAGTATTAACCGGGCCTCGCCTTTAGAACTGTTTTTT. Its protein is CASSINRASPLELFF.

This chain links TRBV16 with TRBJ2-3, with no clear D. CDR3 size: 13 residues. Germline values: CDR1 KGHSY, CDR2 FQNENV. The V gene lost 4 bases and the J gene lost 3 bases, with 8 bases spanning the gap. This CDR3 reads CASSLGITDTQYF. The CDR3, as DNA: TGTGCCAGCAGCCTTGGGATAACAGATACGCAGTATTTT.

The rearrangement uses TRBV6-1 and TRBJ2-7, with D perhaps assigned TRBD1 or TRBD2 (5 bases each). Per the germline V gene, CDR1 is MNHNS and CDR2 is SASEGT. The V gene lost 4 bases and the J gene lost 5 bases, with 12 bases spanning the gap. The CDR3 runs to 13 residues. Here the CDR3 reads CASSGEGRHEQYF. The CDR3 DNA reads TGTGCCAGCAGTGGTGAGGGACGCCACGAGCAGTACTTC.

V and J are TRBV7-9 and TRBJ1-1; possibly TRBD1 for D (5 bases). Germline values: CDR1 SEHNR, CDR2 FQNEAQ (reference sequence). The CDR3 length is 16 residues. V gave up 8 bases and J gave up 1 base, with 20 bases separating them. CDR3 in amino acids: CASRLRVGGENTEAFF. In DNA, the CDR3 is TGTGCCAGCCGCCTTAGGGTGGGGGGGGAGAACACTGAAGCTTTCTTT.

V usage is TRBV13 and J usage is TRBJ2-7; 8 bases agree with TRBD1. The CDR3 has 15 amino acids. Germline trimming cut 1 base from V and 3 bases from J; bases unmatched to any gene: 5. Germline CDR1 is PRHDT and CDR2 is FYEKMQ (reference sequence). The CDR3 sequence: CASSLEGGQDYEQYF. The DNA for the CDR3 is TGTGCCAGCAGCTTAGAAGGGGGACAGGACTACGAGCAGTACTTC.